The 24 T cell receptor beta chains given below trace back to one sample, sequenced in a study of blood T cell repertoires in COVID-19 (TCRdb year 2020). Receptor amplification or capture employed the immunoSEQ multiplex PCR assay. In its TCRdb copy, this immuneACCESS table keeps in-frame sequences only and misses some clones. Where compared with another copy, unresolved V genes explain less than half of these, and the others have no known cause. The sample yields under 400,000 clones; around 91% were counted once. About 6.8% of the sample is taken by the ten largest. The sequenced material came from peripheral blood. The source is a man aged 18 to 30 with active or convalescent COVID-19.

The CDR3 nucleotides are TGTGCCATCACAGACAGGGAGAATCAGCCCCAGCATTTT. Translating gives CAITDRENQPQHF. The V gene is TRBV10-3, the J gene TRBJ1-5, with TRBD1 matching over 7 bases. The trim removed 7 bases at V and 4 bases at J, leaving 4 bases unmatched. CDR3 length equals 13 residues. Germline CDR1 reads ENHRY; CDR2 reads SYGVKD.

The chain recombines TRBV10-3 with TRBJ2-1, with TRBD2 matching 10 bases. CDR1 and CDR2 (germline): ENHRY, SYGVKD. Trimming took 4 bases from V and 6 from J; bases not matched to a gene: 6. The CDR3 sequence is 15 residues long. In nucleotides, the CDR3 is TGTGCCATCAGTGTAGCGGGGGGCCAAATCAATGAGCAGTTCTTC. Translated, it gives CAISVAGGQINEQFF.

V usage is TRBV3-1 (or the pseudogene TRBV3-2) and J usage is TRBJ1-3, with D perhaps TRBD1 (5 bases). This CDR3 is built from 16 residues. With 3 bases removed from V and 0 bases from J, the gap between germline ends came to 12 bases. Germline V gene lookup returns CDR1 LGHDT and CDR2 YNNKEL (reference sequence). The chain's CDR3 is CASSQGAGGSGNTIYF. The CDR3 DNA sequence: TGTGCCAGCAGCCAGGGCGCGGGGGGCTCTGGAAACACCATATATTTT.

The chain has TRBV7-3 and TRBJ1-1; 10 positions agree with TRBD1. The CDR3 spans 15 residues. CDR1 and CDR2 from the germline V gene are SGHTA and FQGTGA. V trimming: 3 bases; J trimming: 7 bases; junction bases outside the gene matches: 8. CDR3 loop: CASSFLPGQGYEAFF. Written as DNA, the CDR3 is TGTGCCAGCAGCTTTCTACCGGGACAGGGGTATGAAGCTTTCTTT.

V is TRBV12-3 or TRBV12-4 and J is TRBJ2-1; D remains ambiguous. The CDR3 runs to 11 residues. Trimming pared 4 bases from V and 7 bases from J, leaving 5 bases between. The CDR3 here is CASSYGNEQFF. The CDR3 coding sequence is TGTGCCAGCAGTTACGGGAATGAGCAGTTCTTC.

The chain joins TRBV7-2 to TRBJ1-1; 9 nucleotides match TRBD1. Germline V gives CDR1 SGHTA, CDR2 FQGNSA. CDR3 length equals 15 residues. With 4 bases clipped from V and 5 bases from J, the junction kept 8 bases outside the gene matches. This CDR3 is CASSSSGTGRTEAFF. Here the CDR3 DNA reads TGTGCCAGCAGCTCAAGTGGGACAGGGAGGACTGAAGCTTTCTTT.

CDR3 amino acids: CASSARSGGYTF. CDR3 in DNA: TGTGCCAGCAGCGCCAGGTCCGGTGGCTACACCTTC. The rearrangement links TRBV7-2 to TRBJ1-2, with D uncertain. V shed 5 bases and J shed 7 bases, with 11 bases lying between them. Germline lookup yields CDR1 SGHTA and CDR2 FQGNSA. The CDR3 sequence is 12 residues long. Using reference TRBV7-2 and TRBJ1-2 for the parts outside the CDR3, the full variable domain is GAGVSQSPSNKVTEKGKDVELRCDPISGHTALYWYRQSLGQGLEFLIYFQGNSAPDKSGLPSDRFSAERTGGSVSTLTIQRTQQEDSAVYLCASSARSGGYTFGSGTRLTVV.

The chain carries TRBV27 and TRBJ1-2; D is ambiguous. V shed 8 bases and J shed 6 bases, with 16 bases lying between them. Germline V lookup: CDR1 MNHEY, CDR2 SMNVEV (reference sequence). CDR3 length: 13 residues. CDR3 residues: CASGGGNAHGYTF. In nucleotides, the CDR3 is TGTGCCAGCGGTGGAGGGAACGCTCATGGCTACACCTTC.

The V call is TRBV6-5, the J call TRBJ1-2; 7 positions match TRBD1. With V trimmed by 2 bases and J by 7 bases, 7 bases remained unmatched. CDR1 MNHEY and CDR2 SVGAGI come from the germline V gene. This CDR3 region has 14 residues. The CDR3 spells CASSYPGQVIGYTF. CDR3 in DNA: TGTGCCAGCAGTTACCCAGGACAGGTGATTGGCTACACCTTC.

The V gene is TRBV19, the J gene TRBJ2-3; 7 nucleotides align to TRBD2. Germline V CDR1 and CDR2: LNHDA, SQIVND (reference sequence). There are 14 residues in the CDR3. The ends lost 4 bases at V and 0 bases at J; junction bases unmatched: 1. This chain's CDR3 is CASSRGGSTDTQYF. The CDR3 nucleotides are TGTGCCAGTAGTAGGGGGGGGAGCACAGATACGCAGTATTTT.

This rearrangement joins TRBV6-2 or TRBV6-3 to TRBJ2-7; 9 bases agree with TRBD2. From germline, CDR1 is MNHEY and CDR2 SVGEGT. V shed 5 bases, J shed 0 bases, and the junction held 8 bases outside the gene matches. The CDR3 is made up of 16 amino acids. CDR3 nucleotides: TGTGCCAGCAGTACCTGGGGACTAGCTTACTCCTACGAGCAGTACTTC. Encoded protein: CASSTWGLAYSYEQYF.

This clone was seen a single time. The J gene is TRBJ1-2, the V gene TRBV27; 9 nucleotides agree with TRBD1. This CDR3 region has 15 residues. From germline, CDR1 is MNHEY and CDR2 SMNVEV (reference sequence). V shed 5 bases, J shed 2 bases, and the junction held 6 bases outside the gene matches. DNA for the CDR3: TGTGCCAGCAGTGTACAGGGGGCTGGAAACTATGGCTACACCTTC. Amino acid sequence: CASSVQGAGNYGYTF.

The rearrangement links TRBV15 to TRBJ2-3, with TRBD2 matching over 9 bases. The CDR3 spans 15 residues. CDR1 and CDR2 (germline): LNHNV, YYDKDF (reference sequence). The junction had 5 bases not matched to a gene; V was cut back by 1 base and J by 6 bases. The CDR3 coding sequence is TGTGCCACCAGCAGAGTAGGGCGGGAGGGCGATACGCAGTATTTT. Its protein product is CATSRVGREGDTQYF.

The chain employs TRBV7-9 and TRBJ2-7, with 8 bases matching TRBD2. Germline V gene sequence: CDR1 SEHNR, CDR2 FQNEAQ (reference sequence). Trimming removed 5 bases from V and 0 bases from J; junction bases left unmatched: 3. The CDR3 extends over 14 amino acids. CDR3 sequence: CASSLSGTSYEQYF. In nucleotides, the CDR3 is TGTGCCAGCAGCCTTAGCGGGACCTCCTACGAGCAGTACTTC.

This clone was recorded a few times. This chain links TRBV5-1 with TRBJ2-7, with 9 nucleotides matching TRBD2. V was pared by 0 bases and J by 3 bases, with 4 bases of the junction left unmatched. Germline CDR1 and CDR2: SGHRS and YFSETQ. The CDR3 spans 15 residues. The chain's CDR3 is CASSLVSGSLYEQYF. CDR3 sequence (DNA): TGCGCCAGCAGCTTGGTTAGCGGGAGTCTCTACGAGCAGTACTTC. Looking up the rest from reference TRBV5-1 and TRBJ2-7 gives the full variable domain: KAGVTQTPRYLIKTRGQQVTLSCSPISGHRSVSWYQQTPGQGLQFLFEYFSETQRNKGNFPGRFSGRQFSNSRSEMNVSTLELGDSALYLCASSLVSGSLYEQYFGPGTRLTVT.

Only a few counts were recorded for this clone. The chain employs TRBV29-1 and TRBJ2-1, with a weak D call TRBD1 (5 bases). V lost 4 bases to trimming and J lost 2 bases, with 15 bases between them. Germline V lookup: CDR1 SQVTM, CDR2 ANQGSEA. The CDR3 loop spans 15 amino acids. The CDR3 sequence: CSVGTTTGPYNEQFF. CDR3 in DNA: TGCAGCGTTGGGACAACAACTGGGCCCTACAATGAGCAGTTCTTC.

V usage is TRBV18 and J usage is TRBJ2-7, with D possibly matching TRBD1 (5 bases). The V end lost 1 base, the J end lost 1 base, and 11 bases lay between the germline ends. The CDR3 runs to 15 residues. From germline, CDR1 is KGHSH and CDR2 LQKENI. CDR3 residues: CASSPRKGVSYEQYF. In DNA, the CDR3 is TGTGCCAGCTCACCACGGAAAGGGGTATCCTACGAGCAGTACTTC.

The CDR3 DNA is TGTGCCAGTAGTATCTCCCTGACAGGGACGGCCGGGGAGCTGTTTTTT. Amino acid sequence: CASSISLTGTAGELFF. V and J are TRBV19 and TRBJ2-2; 7 nucleotides agree with TRBD1. The V gene end was trimmed by 3 bases and the J gene end by 6 bases; junction bases not matched to a gene: 10. The germline CDR1 and CDR2 sequences are LNHDA and SQIVND (reference sequence). The CDR3 is 16 residues long. Together with reference TRBV19 and TRBJ2-2, the CDR3 gives the full variable domain: DGGITQSPKYLFRKEGQNVTLSCEQNLNHDAMYWYRQDPGQGLRLIYYSQIVNDFQKGDIAEGYSVSREKKESFPLTVTSAQKNPTAFYLCASSISLTGTAGELFFGEGSRLTVL.

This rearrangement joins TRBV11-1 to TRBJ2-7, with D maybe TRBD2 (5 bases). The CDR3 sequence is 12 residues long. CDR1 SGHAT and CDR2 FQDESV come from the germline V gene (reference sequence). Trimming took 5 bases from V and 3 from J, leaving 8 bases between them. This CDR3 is CASSAGYYEQYF. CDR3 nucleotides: TGTGCCAGCAGCGCGGGCTACTACGAGCAGTACTTC.

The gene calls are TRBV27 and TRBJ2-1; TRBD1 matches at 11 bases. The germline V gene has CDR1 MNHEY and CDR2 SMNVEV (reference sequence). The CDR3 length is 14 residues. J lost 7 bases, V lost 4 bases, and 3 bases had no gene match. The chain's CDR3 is CASSSRDRGNEQFF. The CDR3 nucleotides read TGTGCCAGCAGTTCCCGGGACAGGGGGAATGAGCAGTTCTTC.

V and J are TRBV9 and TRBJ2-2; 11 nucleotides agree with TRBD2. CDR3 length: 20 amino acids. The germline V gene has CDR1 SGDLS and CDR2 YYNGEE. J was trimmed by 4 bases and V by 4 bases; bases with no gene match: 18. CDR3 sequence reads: CASSPWETRRLAGITGELFF. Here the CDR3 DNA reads TGTGCCAGCAGCCCATGGGAAACGAGAAGACTAGCGGGGATCACCGGGGAGCTGTTTTTT.

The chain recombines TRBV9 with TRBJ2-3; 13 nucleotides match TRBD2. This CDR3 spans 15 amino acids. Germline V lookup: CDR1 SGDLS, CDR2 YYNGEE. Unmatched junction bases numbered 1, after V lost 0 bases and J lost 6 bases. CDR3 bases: TGTGCCAGCAGCGTAGGGGGACTAGCGGGGGATACGCAGTATTTT. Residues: CASSVGGLAGDTQYF.

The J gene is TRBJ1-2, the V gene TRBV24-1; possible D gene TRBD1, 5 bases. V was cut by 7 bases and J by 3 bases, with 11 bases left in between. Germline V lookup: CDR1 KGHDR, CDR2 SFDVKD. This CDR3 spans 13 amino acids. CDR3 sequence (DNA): TGTGCCACCAGGGCCGGGGGTGACTATGGCTACACCTTC. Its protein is CATRAGGDYGYTF.

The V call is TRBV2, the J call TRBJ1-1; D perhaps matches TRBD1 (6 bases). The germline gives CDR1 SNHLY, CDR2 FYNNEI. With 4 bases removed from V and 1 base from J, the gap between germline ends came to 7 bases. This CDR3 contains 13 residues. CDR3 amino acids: CASSGDKNTEAFF. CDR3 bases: TGTGCCAGCAGTGGGGACAAGAACACTGAAGCTTTCTTT.